The text below deals with one T cell receptor (beta chain). This clonotype was seen repeatedly, ten times or more. The antigen it recognizes is unknown. No base qualities exist here, and no much larger clone lies one base off it. The treatment or condition label for this specimen denotes: live attenuated yellow fever vaccine strain. At every blood-draw timepoint, two biological replicates of bulk PBMCs were collected. PBMCs were isolated from peripheral blood using a standard Ficoll-Paque protocol. RNA was extracted with TriZol from bulk PBMCs, CD4 and CD8 fractions, and dextramer-positive and dextramer-negative fractions. Including cysteine and phenylalanine, the CDR3 has 14 amino acids. Kept here is only the CDR3 DNA, which spans 42 bases and is read in frame from base 1. The junction shows trimming of 2 bases on V and 3 bases on J, and the gene matches do not reach 3 bases of it. TCR cDNA was synthesized by 5'RACE template switching, through which a universal primer site and unique molecular identifiers were introduced. cDNA synthesis was primed from both the TCR alpha and TCR beta constant segments. Library amplification involved two PCR steps, and the second step added sample barcodes and sequencing adapters. Sequencing of libraries was performed on Illumina HiSeq 2500 (2x100 bp) or NovaSeq (2x150 bp). Per the authors' processing: MIGEC handled demultiplexing of reads and collapsing into UMI consensus sequences, while MiXCR performed V(D)J alignment. Clonotypes responding to the vaccine were identified with edgeR on replicate PBMC samples, with the criteria of FDR below 0.01 and a log2 fold change above 5 up to day 15. CD4 or CD8 identity was assigned to each bulk clonotype according to whether the clonotype was present at higher abundance in the sequenced CD4 repertoire or the sequenced CD8 repertoire. TCRdb took the public reads, trimmed them with fastp at Q25, ran MiXCR for clone calling and kept in-frame beta chains. Merged by CDR3 protein, the rows form single entries marked with the most common genes and DNA. For this entry, the V and J calls and clone size follow TCRdb and not the study's own pipeline. Across this sample there are 550,000 or so distinct CDR3 sequences, with 15% to 20% seen only once. The top ten clones comprise roughly 13% of the sample.

This sample was taken from a study of T cells after yellow fever vaccination (dated by TCRdb to between 2017 and 2020). With respect to the entire study: Libraries from fractions with low cell numbers were prepared with the SMART-Seq v4 Ultra Low Input RNA kit. To follow T-cell clones before and after primary and booster YFV17D yellow fever vaccination, bulk TCR alpha and beta repertoires were sequenced over time. The cohort comprised two healthy male donors, one aged 18 to 30 and one aged 30 to 40 years. Blood was drawn at multiple timepoints before and after primary and secondary immunization, with bulk PBMC replicates and cell subsets isolated. General findings and caveats noted by the study authors: A small share of clonotypes occurred in both CD4 and CD8 compartments, likely arising from convergent recombination. Because the study included only two donors, the extent to which the findings can be generalized is limited. After the booster, most clones that had expanded after primary vaccination were detected again (around 97% of CD4 and around 88% of CD8), suggesting broad maintenance of memory. Compared with the primary T-cell response, the secondary T-cell response was faster but weaker, reaching its peak on day 5 rather than on day 15. Computational filtering was needed because FACS-sorted repertoires could contain abundant contaminating clonotypes from the bulk population.

The starting material was PBMCs, obtained 15 days after the yellow fever booster vaccination. The origin of this receptor is a man between 25 and 39 years old who received the YFV17D yellow fever vaccine. Rearrangement joined TRBV12-3 or TRBV12-4 to TRBJ2-7, and 8 junctional nucleotides match TRBD1. The CDR3 protein: CASSLSDRGYEQYF. The DNA sequence follows: TGTGCCAGCAGTTTAAGTGACAGGGGCTACGAGCAGTACTTC.